This TCR beta chain was profiled in a study of control samples from healthy donors and cancer patients (dated by TCRdb to about 2020). In the germline V gene, CDR1 corresponds to SNHLY and CDR2 to FYNNEI. Compared with germline, V lacks 10 bases and J lacks 6 bases; bases without a gene match: 12. Including the terminal cysteine and phenylalanine, the CDR3 comprises 17 residues. The only DNA kept is the CDR3, 51 bases in frame from the first base. Remarks on this clone: The clone's antigen remains unknown. Qualities for individual bases were not recorded, and no much larger clone is one base off.

The method was the immunoSEQ multiplex PCR assay. As stored in TCRdb, this immuneACCESS dataset retains in-frame rearrangements with V and J assigned. A fraction of the clones does not appear; measured against another copy, unresolved V genes explain less than half of the discrepancy, and the remainder lacks a known reason. The sample table lists tens of thousands of clones, approximately 85% of them with a count of one. The biggest ten clones account for 3.5% to 4.5% of the sample. The receptor's source is a man aged 50 to 59 in good health. Recombination connected TRBV2 to TRBJ2-2; TRBD2 matches 15 bases in the middle. The sample comprised blood. CDR3 region: CAIRAAGLAGGAGELFF. The DNA reads TGTGCCATTAGAGCCGCGGGACTAGCGGGAGGTGCCGGGGAGCTGTTTTTT.